This entry lists 5 T cell receptor beta chains sequenced from one sample in a study of blood T cell repertoires in COVID-19. The data were produced by immunoSEQ multiplex PCR, yet TCRdb's version contains in-frame clones alone and is incomplete. This repertoire shows 100,000 to 150,000 clones, about three quarters found once; its top ten account for under 2.5%. The sequenced sample was peripheral blood. These receptors were obtained from a woman aged 70-85 years with acute or convalescent COVID-19.

The rearrangement joins TRBV7-8 to TRBJ2-2, with 11 positions matching TRBD2. The CDR3 totals 17 residues. V lost 2 bases to trimming and J lost 6 bases; unmatched junction nucleotides: 8. Germline assignment: CDR1 SGHVS and CDR2 FQNEAQ. CDR3 DNA sequence: TGTGCCAGCAGCTTAATCCCCACTAGCGGGAGACCCGGGGAGCTGTTTTTT. It is translated as CASSLIPTSGRPGELFF.

In this sample, this clone turned up a few times. V usage is TRBV27 and J usage is TRBJ1-2, with 7 nucleotides matching TRBD1. The CDR3 has 14 amino acids. The germline V gene has CDR1 MNHEY and CDR2 SMNVEV (reference sequence). Trimming removed 6 bases from V and 4 bases from J; junction bases left unmatched: 8. This CDR3 reads CASRFRGDLYGYTF. The CDR3 nucleotides read TGTGCCAGCAGGTTCAGGGGGGACCTCTATGGCTACACCTTC.

The chain joins TRBV11-2 to TRBJ2-1, with D uncertain. V dropped 0 bases and J dropped 0 bases, with 6 bases sitting between them. CDR3 length: 15 residues. Per the germline V gene, CDR1 is SGHAT and CDR2 is FQNNGV. CDR3 loop: CASSLDISSYNEQFF. The DNA of the CDR3 is TGTGCCAGCAGCTTAGATATTAGCTCCTACAATGAGCAGTTCTTC.

V is TRBV3-1 (or the pseudogene TRBV3-2) and J is TRBJ2-5; D possibly corresponds to TRBD2 (5 bases). CDR3 length: 17 amino acids. Trimming removed 0 bases from V and 5 bases from J, with 19 bases in between. CDR1 is LGHDT and CDR2 is YNNKEL in the germline V gene (reference sequence). In DNA form, the CDR3 reads TGTGCCAGCAGCCAAGAACACCCGGGGTCAGGTGGGGAGACCCAGTACTTC. This translates into CASSQEHPGSGGETQYF.

The rearrangement joins TRBV2 to TRBJ1-2; 10 positions agree with TRBD1. CDR3 length equals 15 residues. Germline CDR1 and CDR2: SNHLY and FYNNEI. J gave up 5 bases and V 7 bases, and 10 bases lay outside the gene matches. CDR3 loop: CASTNPGQGIYGYTF. CDR3 nucleotide sequence: TGTGCCAGCACAAATCCGGGACAGGGGATTTATGGCTACACCTTC.